What follows is one TCR beta chain and its context. The data were obtained in a study of T cell responses to AZD1222 COVID-19 vaccine. Data came from immunoSEQ multiplex PCR; TCRdb stores just in-frame clones and leaves some out. The table has some 100,000 clones, approximately 90% seen once. Sample: peripheral blood, taken on day 0 of AZD1222 vaccination. The clonotype originates from an adult in good health.

CDR3 residues: CASRYPPQNTEAFF. In DNA form, the CDR3 reads TGTGCCAGCAGGTACCCCCCTCAAAACACTGAAGCTTTCTTT. J is TRBJ1-1 and V is TRBV6-5; D call uncertain. Germline assignment: CDR1 MNHEY and CDR2 SVGAGI. V was trimmed by 6 bases and J by 2 bases, leaving 13 bases between them. The CDR3 runs 14 residues.